This T cell receptor beta chain was found in a study of T cells in narcolepsy. Whole-study results and caveats: Autoreactive clonotypes reportedly recurred in blood of same and different patients, not controls.

Libraries were prepared by immunoSEQ multiplex PCR; TCRdb keeps only in-frame clonotypes and omits some of them. The table shows about 32,000 clones, with around three quarters occurring only once. Concerning this clone itself: Its antigen is currently unknown.

The CDR3 spans 15 residues. V lost 4 bases and J 4 bases, leaving 17 bases between the germline ends. Germline CDR1 is SGHRS and CDR2 is YFSETQ. This receptor was taken from a human donor in good health. This sequence joins TRBV5-1 and TRBJ2-5; D is undetermined. The sample consisted of memory (CD45RA-) CD4+ T cells from blood. The CDR3 bases are TGCGCCAGCAGCGTGGGATTCTCCGGGCCAGAGACCCAGTACTTC. It yields the protein CASSVGFSGPETQYF.